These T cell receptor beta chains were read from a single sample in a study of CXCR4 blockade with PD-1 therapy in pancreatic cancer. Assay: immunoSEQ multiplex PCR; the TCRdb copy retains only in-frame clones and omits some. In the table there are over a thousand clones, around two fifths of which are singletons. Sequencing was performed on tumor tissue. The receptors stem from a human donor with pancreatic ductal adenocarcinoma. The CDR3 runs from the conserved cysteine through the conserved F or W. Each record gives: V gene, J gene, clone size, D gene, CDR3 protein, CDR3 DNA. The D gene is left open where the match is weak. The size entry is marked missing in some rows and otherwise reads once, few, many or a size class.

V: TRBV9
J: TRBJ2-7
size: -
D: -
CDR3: CASSPHGQLYEQYF
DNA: TGTGCCAGCAGCCCACATGGGCAGTTGTACGAGCAGTACTTC

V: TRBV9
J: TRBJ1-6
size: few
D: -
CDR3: CASSDSPSESSYNSPLHF
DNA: TGTGCCAGCAGTGATTCCCCGAGTGAGAGCTCCTATAATTCACCCCTCCACTTT

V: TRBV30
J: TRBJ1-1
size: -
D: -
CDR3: CAWSVAATEAFF
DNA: TGTGCCTGGAGTGTAGCAGCCACTGAAGCTTTCTTT

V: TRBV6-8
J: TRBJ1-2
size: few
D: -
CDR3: CASNNRVYGYTF
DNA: TGTGCCAGCAACAACAGGGTTTATGGCTACACCTTC

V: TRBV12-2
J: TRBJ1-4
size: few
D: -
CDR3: CASRPASRLEGRDRAPTNEKLFF
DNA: TGTGCAAGTCGCCCGGCGTCCCGCTTAGAAGGCCGGGACAGGGCTCCCACTAATGAAAAACTGTTTTTT

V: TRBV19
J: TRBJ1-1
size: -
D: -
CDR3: CASSVLQGNTEAFF
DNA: TGTGCCAGTAGTGTATTACAGGGGAACACTGAAGCTTTCTTT

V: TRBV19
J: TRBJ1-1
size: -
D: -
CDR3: CASTDRGMNTEAFF
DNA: TGTGCCAGTACCGACCGAGGGATGAACACTGAAGCTTTCTTT

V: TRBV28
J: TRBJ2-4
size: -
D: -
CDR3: CASSFPGIAKNIQYF
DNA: TGTGCCAGCAGTTTCCCAGGGATAGCCAAAAACATTCAGTACTTC

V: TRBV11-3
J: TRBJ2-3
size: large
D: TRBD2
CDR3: CASSLETSDADTQYF
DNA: TGTGCCAGCAGCTTAGAGACTAGCGACGCAGATACGCAGTATTTT

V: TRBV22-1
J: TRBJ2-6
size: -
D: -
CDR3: CPGSVLGEQSRANVLTF
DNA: TGTCCTGGGAGCGTGCTCGGCGAACAAAGTCGGGCCAACGTCCTGACTTTC

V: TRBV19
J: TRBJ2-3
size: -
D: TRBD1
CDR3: CASSVGRGLGPTDTQYF
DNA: TGTGCCAGTAGTGTGGGAAGGGGGCTAGGGCCGACAGATACGCAGTATTTT

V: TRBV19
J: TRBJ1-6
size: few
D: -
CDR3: CASSISGLPPLHF
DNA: TGTGCCAGTAGTATATCGGGGCTTCCACCCCTCCACTTT

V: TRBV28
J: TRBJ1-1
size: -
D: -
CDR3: CASRKVANTEAFF
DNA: TGTGCCAGCAGGAAGGTGGCCAACACTGAAGCTTTCTTT

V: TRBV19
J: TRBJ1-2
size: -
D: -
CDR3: CASRTGVKNGYTF
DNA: TGTGCCAGTAGGACAGGAGTTAAAAATGGCTACACCTTC

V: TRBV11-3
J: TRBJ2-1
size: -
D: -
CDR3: CASSPSGIYSYNEQFF
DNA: TGTGCCAGCAGCCCCTCCGGGATATACTCCTACAATGAGCAGTTCTTC

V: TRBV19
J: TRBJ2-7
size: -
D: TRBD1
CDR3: CASSIVGGLSYEQYF
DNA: TGTGCCAGTAGTATAGTAGGGGGCCTCTCCTACGAGCAGTACTTC

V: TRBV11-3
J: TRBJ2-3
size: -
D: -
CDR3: CASSAKGSGTDTQYF
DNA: TGTGCCAGCAGCGCCAAGGGGTCGGGCACAGATACGCAGTATTTT

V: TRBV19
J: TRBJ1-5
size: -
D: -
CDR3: CASSLFISNQPQHF
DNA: TGTGCCAGTAGTTTGTTTATCAGCAATCAGCCCCAGCATTTT

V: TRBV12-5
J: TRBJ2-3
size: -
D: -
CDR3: CASGLSDTQYF
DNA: TGTGCTAGTGGTCTTTCAGATACGCAGTATTTT

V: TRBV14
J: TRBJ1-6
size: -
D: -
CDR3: CASSLALRRDSPLHF
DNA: TGTGCCAGCAGCCTTGCTTTACGGCGAGATTCACCCCTCCACTTT

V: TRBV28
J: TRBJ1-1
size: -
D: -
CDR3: CASSLYRRNTEAFF
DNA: TGTGCCAGCAGTTTATACAGGAGGAACACTGAAGCTTTCTTT

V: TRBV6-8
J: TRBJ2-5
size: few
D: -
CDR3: CASSYQRLQETQYF
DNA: TGTGCCAGCAGTTACCAACGGCTACAAGAGACCCAGTACTTC

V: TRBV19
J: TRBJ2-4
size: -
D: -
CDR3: CASSIAGFNIQYF
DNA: TGTGCCAGTAGTATAGCCGGATTCAACATTCAGTACTTC

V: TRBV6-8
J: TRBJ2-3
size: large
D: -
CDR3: CASKGTSTDTQYF
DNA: TGTGCCAGCAAGGGGACTAGCACAGATACGCAGTATTTT

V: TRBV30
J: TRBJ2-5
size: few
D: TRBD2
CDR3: CAWRRLAVETQYF
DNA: TGTGCCTGGAGGAGACTAGCGGTAGAGACCCAGTACTTC

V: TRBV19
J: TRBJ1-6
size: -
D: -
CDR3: CASTIDSRPNSPLHF
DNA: TGTGCCAGTACCATAGACAGCAGACCTAATTCACCCCTCCACTTT

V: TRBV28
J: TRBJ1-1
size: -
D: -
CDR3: CASRVRVLTEAFF
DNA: TGTGCCAGCAGGGTGAGGGTTCTCACTGAAGCTTTCTTT

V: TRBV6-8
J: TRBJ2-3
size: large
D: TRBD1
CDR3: CASSINRGTSTDTQYF
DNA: TGTGCCAGCAGTATCAACAGGGGGACTAGCACAGATACGCAGTATTTT

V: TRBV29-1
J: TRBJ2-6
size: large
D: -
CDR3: CSVEDGGSSGANVLTF
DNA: TGCAGCGTTGAAGATGGGGGATCTAGTGGGGCCAACGTCCTGACTTTC

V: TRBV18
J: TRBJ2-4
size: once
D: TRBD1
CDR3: CVSSPATGNMDIQYF
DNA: TGTGTCAGCTCACCAGCGACAGGGAATATGGACATTCAGTACTTC

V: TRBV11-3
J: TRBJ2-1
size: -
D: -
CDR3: CASSLRVAADEQFF
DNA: TGTGCCAGCAGCTTAAGGGTAGCGGCCGATGAGCAGTTCTTC

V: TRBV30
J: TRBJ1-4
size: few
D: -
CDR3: CAWSVLREKLFF
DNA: TGTGCCTGGAGTGTACTGAGGGAAAAACTGTTTTTT

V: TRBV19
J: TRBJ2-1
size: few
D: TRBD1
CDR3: CASSSRGTGGYNEQFF
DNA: TGTGCCAGTAGTTCTAGGGGGACAGGGGGCTACAATGAGCAGTTCTTC

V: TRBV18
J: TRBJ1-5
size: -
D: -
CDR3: CASSLGDTDTPQHF
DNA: TGTGCCAGCTCACTCGGGGACACGGATACGCCCCAGCATTTT

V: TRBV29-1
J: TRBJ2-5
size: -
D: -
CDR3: CSVGAGYQETQYF
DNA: TGCAGCGTTGGAGCAGGGTACCAAGAGACCCAGTACTTC

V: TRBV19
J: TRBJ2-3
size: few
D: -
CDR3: CASSHRDAPQYF
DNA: TGTGCCAGTAGTCACCGGGACGCCCCGCAGTATTTT